This is a list of T cell receptor beta chains from one sample in a study of blood T cell repertoires in COVID-19. TCRdb's copy holds only in-frame clones and misses some; the assay was immunoSEQ multiplex PCR. Among 250,000 to 300,000 clones, 75% to 90% were seen once, and the ten largest hold roughly 4.6%. Sequencing was done on a sample of peripheral blood. The receptor source for this set is a man aged 60 to 69 who had recovered from COVID-19. Each CDR3 is given with its conserved first and last residue. A D gene is named only where the DNA matches it firmly. Size tells how often a clone was seen (once, few, many) or the class of an expanded clone, and some rows leave it out.

-	TRBV11-2	TRBD2	TRBJ2-3	TGTGCCAGCAGCTGGACTAGCGGGAGGGCCGGTTTCACAGATACGCAGTATTTT	CASSWTSGRAGFTDTQYF
few	TRBV4-1	-	TRBJ2-1	TGCGCCAGCAGCCAAGAACCGAGCTCCTACAATGAGCAGTTCTTC	CASSQEPSSYNEQFF
few	TRBV9	TRBD2	TRBJ2-7	TGTGCCAGCAGCCCCGACAATGGGACTAGCGGGAGGCCAATCTCCTACGAGCAGTACTTC	CASSPDNGTSGRPISYEQYF
-	TRBV2	-	TRBJ1-2	TGTGCCAGCATCCCGACTAACAGAGATGGCTACACCTTC	CASIPTNRDGYTF
few	TRBV9	TRBD1	TRBJ1-3	TGTGCCAGCAGCTTCGCGACAGGGTTTGCGAACACCATATATTTT	CASSFATGFANTIYF
many	TRBV10-1	TRBD1	TRBJ2-1	TGCGCCAGCAGTTATGACAGGGACAATGAGCAGTTCTTC	CASSYDRDNEQFF
-	TRBV6-5	-	TRBJ1-6	TGTGCCAGCAGTTACCGCAGGGATAATTCACCCCTCCACTTT	CASSYRRDNSPLHF
few	TRBV12-3/TRBV12-4	-	TRBJ2-7	TGTGCCAGCAGTTTGGTCCAGGGAGGCGAGCAGTACTTC	CASSLVQGGEQYF
-	TRBV7-8	-	TRBJ1-1	TGTGCCAGCAGCCGTTATGGGGGGGAAGCTTTCTTT	CASSRYGGEAFF
-	TRBV7-3	-	TRBJ2-3	TGTGCCAGCAGCGCTCAGGGGACTAACACAGATACGCAGTATTTT	CASSAQGTNTDTQYF
-	TRBV7-6	-	TRBJ1-1	TGTGCCAGCAGCTTAGTTACAGGAGTGAACACTGAAGCTTTCTTT	CASSLVTGVNTEAFF
-	TRBV7-9	-	TRBJ2-5	TGTGCCAGCAGCTTACCCGGACAGCAAGAGACCCAGTACTTC	CASSLPGQQETQYF
-	TRBV5-4	TRBD2	TRBJ2-7	TGTGCCAGCAGCGCAGCCCTCATACGGGGGGCCTACGAGCAGTACTTC	CASSAALIRGAYEQYF
-	TRBV10-2	-	TRBJ2-3	TGCGCCAGCGGTTTCAGGTCGAATGGGCAGTATTTT	CASGFRSNGQYF
-	TRBV6-5	-	TRBJ2-3	TGTGCCAGCAGTTACGAGGTCACAGATACGCAGTATTTT	CASSYEVTDTQYF
-	TRBV6-4	TRBD1	TRBJ1-5	TGTGCCAGCAGTGACGGGACAGGGGGTCAGCCCCAGCATTTT	CASSDGTGGQPQHF
once	TRBV11-3	TRBD2	TRBJ2-2	TGTGCCAGCAGCCCGGGGACTAGAGACACCGGGGAGCTGTTTTTT	CASSPGTRDTGELFF
-	TRBV11-3	TRBD2	TRBJ2-3	TGTGCCAGCAGTCTAGCGGGGGGCCACACAGATACGCAGTATTTT	CASSLAGGHTDTQYF
-	TRBV7-9	TRBD1	TRBJ1-2	TGTGCCAGCAGCAGAGACGGGACAGACCTCTATGGCTACACCTTC	CASSRDGTDLYGYTF
few	TRBV28	-	TRBJ2-2	TGTGCCAGCACCTGGGGGGGCTCGGCTCACGGGGAGCTGTTTTTT	CASTWGGSAHGELFF
-	TRBV28	TRBD1	TRBJ1-5	TGTGCCAGCAAATTGACAGGGGGGTATAGCAATCAGCCCCAGCATTTT	CASKLTGGYSNQPQHF
-	TRBV5-6	-	TRBJ2-5	TGTGCCAGCAGGGGAGGTTTGGTCCAAGAGACCCAGTACTTC	CASRGGLVQETQYF
-	TRBV30	TRBD1	TRBJ1-6	TGTGCCTGGGGACAGGGGTATAATTCACCCCTCCACTTT	CAWGQGYNSPLHF
-	TRBV4-2	TRBD1	TRBJ1-1	TGTGCCAGCAGCCAACCGCTGGGACAGATGAACACTGAAGCTTTCTTT	CASSQPLGQMNTEAFF
-	TRBV4-2	-	TRBJ1-2	TGTGCCAGCAGCGGAGCGGGGGGGGACTATGGCTACACCTTC	CASSGAGGDYGYTF
many	TRBV7-3	TRBD2	TRBJ2-3	TGTGCCAGCAGCCTGACGGCGGGGGGCATCGCAGATACGCAGTATTTT	CASSLTAGGIADTQYF
few	TRBV5-8	-	TRBJ2-7	TGTGCCAGCAGCTGGACAACTCGGCGCCTCCCCGAGCAGTACTTC	CASSWTTRRLPEQYF
-	TRBV18	-	TRBJ2-3	TGTGCCAGCTCACAAACAGGGTCTAGCACAGATACGCAGTATTTT	CASSQTGSSTDTQYF
-	TRBV7-9	-	TRBJ1-4	TGTGCCAGCTTACGTCGGGGGGCAGGTGAAAAACTGTTTTTT	CASLRRGAGEKLFF
-	TRBV29-1	-	TRBJ2-2	TGCAGCGTCCGGGCCCGGACACCCGGGGAGCTGTTTTTT	CSVRARTPGELFF
-	TRBV29-1	TRBD1	TRBJ1-1	TGCAGCGTTAACAGGGGGGCTGAAGCTTTCTTT	CSVNRGAEAFF
-	TRBV27	TRBD2	TRBJ2-3	TGTGCCAGCAGTTTAGGACTAGCGGGAGTTGGTACGCAGTATTTT	CASSLGLAGVGTQYF
few	TRBV29-1	-	TRBJ2-1	TGCAGCGTCGGACTGGGCTCCTACAATGAGCAGTTCTTC	CSVGLGSYNEQFF
-	TRBV5-1	TRBD2	TRBJ2-1	TGCGCCTCACAGCGGGGGCAAGAAGCGGGTGAGCAGTTCTTC	CASQRGQEAGEQFF
-	TRBV7-3	-	TRBJ1-1	TGTGCCAGTAGACCGGGGGGCGGGTCCACTGAAGCTTTCTTT	CASRPGGGSTEAFF
-	TRBV4-1	-	TRBJ1-1	TGCGCCAGCAGCCAAGATTTGTCGGCGGGTTCTGAAGCTTTCTTT	CASSQDLSAGSEAFF
-	TRBV7-3	TRBD2	TRBJ2-3	TGTGCCAGCAGCTCCGAGCGGGGGGGCCTGACAGATACGCAGTATTTT	CASSSERGGLTDTQYF
few	TRBV18	-	TRBJ1-6	TGTGCCAGCTCACCAGAGACAGCTAATTCACCCCTCCACTTT	CASSPETANSPLHF
few	TRBV27	-	TRBJ1-2	TGTGCCACACAGAACAACTATGGCTACACCTTC	CATQNNYGYTF
-	TRBV24-1	-	TRBJ2-2	TGTGCCACCAGTGGCACAGGGACGGGCACCGGGGAGCTGTTTTTT	CATSGTGTGTGELFF
-	TRBV3-1/TRBV3-2	-	TRBJ1-6	TGTGCCAGCAGCCGAAAACCAGGGGACATCTATAATTCACCCCTCCACTTT	CASSRKPGDIYNSPLHF
-	TRBV10-3	TRBD1	TRBJ2-7	TGTGCCATCAGTGATAGTTTTGGGACAGCGAGCGCCTACGAGCAGTACTTC	CAISDSFGTASAYEQYF
-	TRBV2	TRBD1	TRBJ1-4	TGTGCCAGCAGTGGCGACAGGGGATCTAATGAAAAACTGTTTTTT	CASSGDRGSNEKLFF
-	TRBV11-3	TRBD1	TRBJ1-2	TGTGCCAGCAGAGATACCGACAGGGGCTATGGCTACACCTTC	CASRDTDRGYGYTF
-	TRBV18	TRBD1	TRBJ1-2	TGTGCCAGCTCACAGGGACAGTACTATGGCTACACCTTC	CASSQGQYYGYTF
-	TRBV5-1	TRBD1	TRBJ1-1	TGCGCCAGCAGCTTGTTCCCCGGGACAGGGAACACTGAAGCTTTCTTT	CASSLFPGTGNTEAFF
-	TRBV5-1	TRBD2	TRBJ2-3	TGCGCCAGCAGCTTGGACCTAGCGGGAGTCGCAGATACGCAGTATTTT	CASSLDLAGVADTQYF
-	TRBV6-5	TRBD2	TRBJ2-7	TGTGCCAGCAGCGCGAGGGAGGGGCGCGAGCAGTACTTC	CASSAREGREQYF
once	TRBV5-1	-	TRBJ2-7	TGCGCCAGCAGCTTGGCCGAGGGTTGGGAGCAGTACTTC	CASSLAEGWEQYF
-	TRBV13	TRBD1	TRBJ2-5	TGTGCCAGCAGCCTACAGGGGGTACACGAGACCCAGTACTTC	CASSLQGVHETQYF
-	TRBV19	TRBD2	TRBJ2-7	TGTGCCAGTAGTATCACTAGCGATAGCTCCTACGAGCAGTACTTC	CASSITSDSSYEQYF
-	TRBV5-1	TRBD1	TRBJ2-7	TGCGCCAGCAGCTTGGATGCGACAGGGGGCTACTACGAGCAGTACTTC	CASSLDATGGYYEQYF
-	TRBV7-2	TRBD1	TRBJ1-4	TGTGCCAGCAGCCAGACAGGGGCAACTAATGAAAAACTGTTTTTT	CASSQTGATNEKLFF
-	TRBV28	-	TRBJ1-4	TGTGCCAGCAGTTCCGGCGGGACTGGCCATGAAAAACTGTTTTTT	CASSSGGTGHEKLFF
-	TRBV5-6	TRBD2	TRBJ2-4	TGTGCCAGCAGCTTGGGGACTAGCGCCAAAAACATTCAGTACTTC	CASSLGTSAKNIQYF
-	TRBV4-1	TRBD2	TRBJ2-3	TGCGCCAGCAGCCAAGATCCGTCGGGGGGAGACACAGATACGCAGTATTTT	CASSQDPSGGDTDTQYF
-	TRBV29-1	TRBD2	TRBJ2-1	TGCAGCGGAGCGGGATCCGGAACCAATGAGCAGTTCTTC	CSGAGSGTNEQFF